The TCR beta chain described here comes from a study of shared clonotypes between healthy human individuals. The method was immunoSEQ multiplex PCR; TCRdb's version includes in-frame clones alone and lacks a portion of them. The repertoire holds roughly 2.6 million clones, with around nine tenths as singletons. Study-wide results and limits: Larger estimated richness was generally seen in naive subsets than in memory subsets. When compared with the clonotypes that were shared by all four sorted-subset donors, the non-shared clonotypes turned out to have lower generation probabilities.

On this clone itself: Antigen unknown.

V was pared by 4 bases and J by 4 bases, with 22 bases between. The CDR3 covers 18 residues. Germline CDR1 LNHDA, CDR2 SQIVND (reference sequence). Sequencing was carried out using naive CD4+ T cells sorted from blood. Noted subset: CD45RA+ positively selected. The rearrangement joins TRBV19 to TRBJ2-2, with D tentatively TRBD2 (5 bases). The clonotype was recovered from a man aged 18-30 years in good health. The CDR3, as DNA: TGTGCCAGTAGTAGACCCTCACGGGAATCGAGAACCACCGGGGAGCTGTTTTTT. As protein: CASSRPSRESRTTGELFF.